This TCR beta chain emerged from a study of T-cell reconstitution after alpha-beta-depleted transplantation in children. General observations from the study: Diversity of TCRbeta at day 60 was high in some patients, arising from surviving recipient T cells and thymic progenitors. At one year after transplant, newly produced T cells mostly accounted for T-cell counts and diversity. At around two months after transplant, the alpha-beta T cells were reportedly derived from several hundred expanded clones that came from non-depleted graft cells.

A few counts support this clonotype. Its antigen is as yet unknown. Trimming left V 2 bases short and J 2 bases short, with 10 bases between. Germline V CDR1 and CDR2: SGHTA, FQGTGA. This CDR3 contains 15 residues. Unique molecular identifiers tagged the TCRbeta library. TCRdb re-derived calls from the PCR reads in MiXCR, one entry per CDR3 protein. The sample yields about 300,000 distinct CDR3 sequences, 7.5% to 9% seen once. V and J are TRBV7-3 and TRBJ2-1; unclear D gene. This TCR came from a female patient aged 2 to 10 who had a stem cell transplant for Fanconi anemia, so the T cells may come from the graft donor. Source: peripheral blood, taken 360 days after TCRalphabeta/CD19-depleted stem cell transplant. This CDR3 reads CASSLVPAAYNEQFF. CDR3 DNA: TGTGCCAGCAGCTTAGTTCCGGCCGCCTACAATGAGCAGTTCTTC.